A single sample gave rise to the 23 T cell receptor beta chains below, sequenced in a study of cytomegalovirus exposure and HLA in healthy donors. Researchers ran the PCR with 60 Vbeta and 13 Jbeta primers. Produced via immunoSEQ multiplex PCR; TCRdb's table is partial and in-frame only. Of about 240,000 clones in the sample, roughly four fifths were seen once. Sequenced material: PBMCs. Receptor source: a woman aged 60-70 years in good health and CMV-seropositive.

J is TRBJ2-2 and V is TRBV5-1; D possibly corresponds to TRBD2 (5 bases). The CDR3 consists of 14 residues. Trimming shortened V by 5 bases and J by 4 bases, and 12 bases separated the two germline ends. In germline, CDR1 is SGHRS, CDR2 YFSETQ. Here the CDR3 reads CASSSGISTGELFF. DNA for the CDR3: TGCGCCAGCAGTTCCGGGATTAGCACCGGGGAGCTGTTTTTT.

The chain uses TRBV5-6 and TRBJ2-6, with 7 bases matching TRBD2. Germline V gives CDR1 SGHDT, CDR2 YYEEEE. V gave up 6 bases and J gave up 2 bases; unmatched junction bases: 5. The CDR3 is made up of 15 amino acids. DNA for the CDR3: TGTGCCAGCACCCGAGCGGGGCCTGGGGCCAACGTCCTGACTTTC. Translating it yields CASTRAGPGANVLTF.

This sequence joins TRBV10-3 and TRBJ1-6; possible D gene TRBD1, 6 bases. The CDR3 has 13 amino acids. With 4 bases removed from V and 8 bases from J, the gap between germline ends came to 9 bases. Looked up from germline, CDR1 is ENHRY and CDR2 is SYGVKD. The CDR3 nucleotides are TGTGCCATCAGTGCGGACAGCCATTCACCCCTCCACTTT. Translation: CAISADSHSPLHF.

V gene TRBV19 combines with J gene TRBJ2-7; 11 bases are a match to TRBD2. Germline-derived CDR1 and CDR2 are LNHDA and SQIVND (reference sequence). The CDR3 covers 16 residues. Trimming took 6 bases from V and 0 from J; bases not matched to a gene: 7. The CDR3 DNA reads TGTGCCAGTAGCACCACCGGGACTAGCGGCTCCTACGAGCAGTACTTC. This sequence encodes CASSTTGTSGSYEQYF.

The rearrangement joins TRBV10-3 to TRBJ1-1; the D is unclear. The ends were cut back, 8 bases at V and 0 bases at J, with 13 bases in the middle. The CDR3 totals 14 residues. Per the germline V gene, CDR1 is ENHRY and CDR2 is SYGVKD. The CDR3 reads CAIADALMNTEAFF. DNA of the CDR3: TGTGCCATCGCGGATGCTCTAATGAACACTGAAGCTTTCTTT.

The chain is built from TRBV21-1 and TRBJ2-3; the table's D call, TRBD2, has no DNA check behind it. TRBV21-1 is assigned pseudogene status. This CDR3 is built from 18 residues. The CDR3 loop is CASSSRLAGGRGTDTQYF. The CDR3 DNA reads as TGTGCCAGCAGCTCCCGACTAGCGGGAGGGCGTGGCACAGATACGCAGTATTTT.

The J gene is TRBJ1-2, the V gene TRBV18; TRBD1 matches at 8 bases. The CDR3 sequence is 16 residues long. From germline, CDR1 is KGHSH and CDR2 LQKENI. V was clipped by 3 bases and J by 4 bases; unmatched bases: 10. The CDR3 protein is CASSPWAQGDIYGYTF. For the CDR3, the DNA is TGTGCCAGCTCACCCTGGGCACAGGGGGATATCTATGGCTACACCTTC.

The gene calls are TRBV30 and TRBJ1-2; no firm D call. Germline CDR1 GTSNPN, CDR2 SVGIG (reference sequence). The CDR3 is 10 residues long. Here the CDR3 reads CVMAAWGYTF. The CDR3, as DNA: TGTGTAATGGCCGCTTGGGGCTACACCTTC.

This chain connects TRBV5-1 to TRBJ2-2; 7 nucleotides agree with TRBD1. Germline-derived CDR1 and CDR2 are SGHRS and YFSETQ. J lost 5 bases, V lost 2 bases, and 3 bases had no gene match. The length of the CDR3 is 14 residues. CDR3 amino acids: CASSFGQATGELFF. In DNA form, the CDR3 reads TGCGCCAGCAGCTTCGGACAGGCGACCGGGGAGCTGTTTTTT. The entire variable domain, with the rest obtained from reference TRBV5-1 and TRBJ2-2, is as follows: KAGVTQTPRYLIKTRGQQVTLSCSPISGHRSVSWYQQTPGQGLQFLFEYFSETQRNKGNFPGRFSGRQFSNSRSEMNVSTLELGDSALYLCASSFGQATGELFFGEGSRLTVL.

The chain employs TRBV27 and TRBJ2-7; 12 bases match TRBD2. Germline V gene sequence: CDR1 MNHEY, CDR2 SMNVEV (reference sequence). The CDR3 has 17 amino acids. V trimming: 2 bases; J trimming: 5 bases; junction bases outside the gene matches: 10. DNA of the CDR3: TGTGCCAGCAGTTTAGTCAGACTAGCGGGAGATGGGGACGAGCAGTACTTC. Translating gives CASSLVRLAGDGDEQYF.

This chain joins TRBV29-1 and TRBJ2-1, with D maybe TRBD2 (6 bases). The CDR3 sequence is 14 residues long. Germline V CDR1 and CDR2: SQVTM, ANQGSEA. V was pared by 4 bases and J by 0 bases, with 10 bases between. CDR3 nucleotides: TGCAGCGTTGGGGGGGACCTCTCCTACAATGAGCAGTTCTTC. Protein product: CSVGGDLSYNEQFF.

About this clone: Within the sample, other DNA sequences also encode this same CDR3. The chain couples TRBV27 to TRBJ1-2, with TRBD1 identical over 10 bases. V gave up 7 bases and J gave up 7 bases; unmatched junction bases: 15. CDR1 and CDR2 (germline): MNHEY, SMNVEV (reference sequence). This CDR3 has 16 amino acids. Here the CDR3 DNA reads TGTGCCAGCAACGACAGGGGGCGAGGGATGTTGTCTGGCTACACCTTC. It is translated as CASNDRGRGMLSGYTF.

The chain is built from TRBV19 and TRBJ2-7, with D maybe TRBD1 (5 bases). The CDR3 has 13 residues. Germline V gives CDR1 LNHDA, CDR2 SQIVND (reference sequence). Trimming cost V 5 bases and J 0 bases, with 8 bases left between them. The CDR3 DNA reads TGTGCCAGTAGTCAAGGGGCCTCCTACGAGCAGTACTTC. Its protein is CASSQGASYEQYF.

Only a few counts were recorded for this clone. The CDR3 sequence: CASSDGRGAVTDTQYF. The CDR3 DNA reads TGCGCCAGCAGTGATGGAAGGGGCGCGGTTACAGATACGCAGTATTTT. The J gene is TRBJ2-3, the V gene TRBV10-1, with a possible D match to TRBD1 (5 bases). V lost 3 bases and J 3 bases, leaving 16 bases between the germline ends. This CDR3 contains 16 residues. Per germline, CDR1 WNHNN and CDR2 SYGVQD (reference sequence).

As DNA, the CDR3 is TGTGCCAGCAGGGGACTCTACAATGAGCAGTTCTTC. It is translated as CASRGLYNEQFF. This chain uses TRBV2 with TRBJ2-1, with a tentative D call TRBD2 (6 bases). The CDR3 totals 12 residues. Germline V gene lookup returns CDR1 SNHLY and CDR2 FYNNEI. Trimming took 6 bases from V and 3 from J, leaving 6 bases between them.

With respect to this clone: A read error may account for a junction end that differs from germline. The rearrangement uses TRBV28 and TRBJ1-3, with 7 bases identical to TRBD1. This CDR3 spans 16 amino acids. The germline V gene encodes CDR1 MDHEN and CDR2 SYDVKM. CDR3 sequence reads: CASSTGQAPSGTTIYF. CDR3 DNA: TGTGCCAGCAGCACCGGACAGGCTCCCTCTGGAACCACCATATATTTT.

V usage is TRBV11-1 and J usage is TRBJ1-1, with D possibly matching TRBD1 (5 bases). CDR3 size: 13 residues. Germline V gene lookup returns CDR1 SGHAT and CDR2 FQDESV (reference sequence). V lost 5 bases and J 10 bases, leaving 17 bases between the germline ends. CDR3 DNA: TGTGCCAGCAGCCCCTCTCCAGGGAAGACAGCTTTCTTT. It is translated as CASSPSPGKTAFF.

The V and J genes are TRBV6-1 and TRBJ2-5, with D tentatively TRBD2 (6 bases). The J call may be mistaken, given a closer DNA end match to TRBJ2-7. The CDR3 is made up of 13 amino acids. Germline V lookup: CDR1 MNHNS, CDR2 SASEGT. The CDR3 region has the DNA TGTGCCAGCAGTGGCGGGACCGGCTACGAGCAGTACTTC. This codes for CASSGGTGYEQYF.

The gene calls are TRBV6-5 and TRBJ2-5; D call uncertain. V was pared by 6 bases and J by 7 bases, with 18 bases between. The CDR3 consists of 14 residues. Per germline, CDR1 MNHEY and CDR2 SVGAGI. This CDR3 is CASSPSVTVGTQYF. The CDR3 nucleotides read TGTGCCAGCAGCCCTTCCGTTACCGTCGGGACCCAGTACTTC.

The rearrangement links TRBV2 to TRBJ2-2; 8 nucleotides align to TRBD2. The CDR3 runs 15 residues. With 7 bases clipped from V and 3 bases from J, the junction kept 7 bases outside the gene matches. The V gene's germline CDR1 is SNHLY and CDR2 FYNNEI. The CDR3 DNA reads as TGTGCCAGCACGGGGGGGAAGGCCTACACCGGGGAGCTGTTTTTT. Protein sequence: CASTGGKAYTGELFF.

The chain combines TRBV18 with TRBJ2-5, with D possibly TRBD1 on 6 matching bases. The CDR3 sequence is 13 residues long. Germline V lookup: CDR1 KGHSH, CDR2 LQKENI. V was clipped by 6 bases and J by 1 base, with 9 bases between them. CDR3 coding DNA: TGTGCCAGCTCCACAGGGTCCCAAGAGACCCAGTACTTC. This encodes CASSTGSQETQYF.

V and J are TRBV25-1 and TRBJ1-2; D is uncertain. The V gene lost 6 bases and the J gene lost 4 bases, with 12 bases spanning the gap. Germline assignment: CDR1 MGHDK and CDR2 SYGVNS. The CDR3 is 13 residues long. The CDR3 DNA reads TGTGCCAGCAGCGCCCCCGCAGGCTATGGCTACACCTTC. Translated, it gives CASSAPAGYGYTF.

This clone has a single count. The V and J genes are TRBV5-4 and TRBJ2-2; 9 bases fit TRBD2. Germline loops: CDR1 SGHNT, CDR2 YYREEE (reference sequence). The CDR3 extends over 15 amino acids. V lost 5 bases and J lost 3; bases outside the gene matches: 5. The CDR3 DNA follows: TGTGCCAGCAGTCCCGGGACTAGCCACACCGGGGAGCTGTTTTTT. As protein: CASSPGTSHTGELFF.